One and the same sample provided the 22 T cell receptor beta chains below, sequenced in a study of radiotherapy plus CTLA-4 blockade in lung cancer. Assay: immunoSEQ multiplex PCR; the TCRdb copy retains only in-frame clones and omits some. The data show more than 95,000 clones, with about four fifths seen just once and around 4.8% held by the top ten. The sample in question was peripheral blood, obtained from a patient treated with radiotherapy plus ipilimumab. Receptor source: a human donor with non-small cell lung cancer who had a partial response to radiotherapy plus ipilimumab.

About this clone: Other DNA sequences within the sample encode an identical CDR3. The chain joins TRBV20-1 to TRBJ1-2; 7 nucleotides match TRBD1. V lost 3 bases to trimming and J lost 6 bases; unmatched junction nucleotides: 1. CDR1 is DFQATT, CDR2 SNEGSKA, per germline (reference sequence). CDR3 length: 11 residues. The CDR3 DNA reads as TGCAGTGCTAGGACAGGGAATGGCTACACCTTC. It specifies CSARTGNGYTF.

The rearrangement joins TRBV9 to TRBJ1-1; unclear D gene. The CDR3 totals 13 residues. Germline CDR1 is SGDLS and CDR2 is YYNGEE. Trimming left V 3 bases short and J 4 bases short, with 10 bases between. The CDR3 spells CASSALRSTEAFF. CDR3 DNA: TGTGCCAGCAGCGCCCTCCGGTCCACTGAAGCTTTCTTT.

The chain links TRBV14 to TRBJ2-3, with 8 bases identical to TRBD2. The junction had 4 bases not matched to a gene; V was cut back by 0 bases and J by 2 bases. CDR3 size: 16 residues. Germline V gives CDR1 SGHDN, CDR2 FVKESK. Written as DNA, the CDR3 is TGTGCCAGCAGCCAAGATATAGCGGGAAACACAGATACGCAGTATTTT. It is translated as CASSQDIAGNTDTQYF.

CDR3: CASSLAFIGGSSYNEQFF. The CDR3 nucleotides are TGTGCCAGCAGTTTAGCGTTCATCGGGGGGAGCTCCTACAATGAGCAGTTCTTC. J is TRBJ2-1 and V is TRBV28; 7 bases line up with TRBD2. The germline V gene has CDR1 MDHEN and CDR2 SYDVKM. The CDR3 runs 18 residues. The V segment lost 2 bases and the J segment 0 bases; nucleotides outside the gene matches: 10. Filled out from reference TRBV28 and TRBJ2-1, the complete variable domain reads DVKVTQSSRYLVKRTGEKVFLECVQDMDHENMFWYRQDPGLGLRLIYFSYDVKMKEKGDIPEGYSVSREKKERFSLILESASTNQTSMYLCASSLAFIGGSSYNEQFFGPGTRLTVL.

The chain links TRBV7-6 to TRBJ1-4; unclear D gene. The germline V gene encodes CDR1 SGHVS and CDR2 FNYEAQ. The ends were cut back, 1 base at V and 8 bases at J, with 5 bases in the middle. The CDR3 extends over 12 amino acids. The CDR3 DNA reads as TGTGCCAGCAGCTTAGGAGTCGAAAAACTGTTTTTT. Translation: CASSLGVEKLFF.

The V and J genes are TRBV18 and TRBJ1-4, with no clear D. CDR3 size: 14 residues. V was trimmed by 1 base and J by 8 bases, leaving 11 bases between them. The V gene's germline CDR1 is KGHSH and CDR2 LQKENI. CDR3 protein: CASSPQEGGEKLFF. The CDR3 DNA sequence: TGTGCCAGCTCACCACAAGAAGGAGGCGAAAAACTGTTTTTT.

V is TRBV4-1 and J is TRBJ2-5, with D possibly matching TRBD1 (6 bases). Trimming removed 5 bases at V and 4 bases at J, with 11 bases between. The CDR3 spans 13 residues. The germline CDR1 and CDR2 sequences are MGHRA and YSYEKL. The CDR3 loop reads CASSFTGLETQYF. CDR3 nucleotide sequence: TGCGCCAGCAGCTTCACAGGGTTAGAGACCCAGTACTTC.

This clone has only one observation. The chain has TRBV11-2 and TRBJ1-1; D uncertain. The germline CDR1 and CDR2 sequences are SGHAT and FQNNGV. This CDR3 region has 14 residues. Trimming cost V 3 bases and J 1 base, with 9 bases left between them. The CDR3 region is CASSFSAGNTEAFF. The CDR3 DNA reads TGTGCCAGCAGCTTTTCGGCGGGGAACACTGAAGCTTTCTTT.

V and J are TRBV7-9 and TRBJ2-2, with 8 bases that match TRBD2. This CDR3 spans 16 amino acids. Germline V gene lookup returns CDR1 SEHNR and CDR2 FQNEAQ (reference sequence). After removal of 3 bases from V and 2 bases from J, the junction contained 5 bases not matched to a gene. CDR3 sequence: CASSLGIAGNTGELFF. CDR3 nucleotide sequence: TGTGCCAGCAGCTTGGGGATAGCGGGAAACACCGGGGAGCTGTTTTTT.

This clone was seen only a few times. V is TRBV5-4 and J is TRBJ1-3; 9 nucleotides line up with TRBD1. J gave up 4 bases and V 4 bases, and 9 bases lay outside the gene matches. This CDR3 region has 16 residues. Germline CDR1 and CDR2: SGHNT and YYREEE (reference sequence). CDR3 nucleotides: TGTGCCAGCAGCGACACGGGACAGGGTGACGGAAACACCATATATTTT. This encodes CASSDTGQGDGNTIYF.

CDR3 DNA: TGTGCCAGCAGCTTATGGGGGGGTAATTTGTCCCTCCACTTT. Translating gives CASSLWGGNLSLHF. This chain links TRBV5-4 with TRBJ1-6, with a tentative D call TRBD1 (5 bases). V lost 2 bases and J lost 14, with 17 bases in between. Germline assignment: CDR1 SGHNT and CDR2 YYREEE (reference sequence). This CDR3 comprises 14 residues.

CDR3 sequence reads: CASSQDGAGQGNYGYTF. For the CDR3, the DNA is TGCGCCAGCAGCCAAGATGGCGCGGGACAGGGTAACTATGGCTACACCTTC. The V gene is TRBV4-3, the J gene TRBJ1-2; 9 bases agree with TRBD1. V gave up 0 bases and J gave up 1 base; unmatched junction bases: 6. The V gene's germline CDR1 is LGHNA and CDR2 YSLEER. This CDR3 is 17 amino acids long.

Only one count was recorded for this clone. This sequence joins TRBV4-1 and TRBJ2-7, with D hard to call. V lost 0 bases and J 0 bases, leaving 9 bases between the germline ends. Germline assignment: CDR1 MGHRA and CDR2 YSYEKL. The CDR3 totals 15 residues. The CDR3 is CASSQDDPGSYEQYF. In DNA form, the CDR3 reads TGCGCCAGCAGCCAAGATGATCCAGGCTCCTACGAGCAGTACTTC.

The CDR3 DNA reads TGCAGCGTAGCTGGACAAGCTGGAAACACCATATATTTT. Residues: CSVAGQAGNTIYF. The chain carries TRBV29-1 and TRBJ1-3, with D maybe TRBD1 (5 bases). This CDR3 has 13 residues. V shed 6 bases and J shed 2 bases, with 11 bases lying between them. The germline V gene encodes CDR1 SQVTM and CDR2 ANQGSEA.

The chain has TRBV28 and TRBJ1-2; TRBD1 might be the D (5 bases). V was clipped by 11 bases and J by 1 base, with 11 bases between them. Germline V gives CDR1 MDHEN, CDR2 SYDVKM. This CDR3 is 12 amino acids long. The CDR3 DNA is TGTGCCGAAGGGGAAATTAACTATGGCTACACCTTC. Translated, it gives CAEGEINYGYTF.

This clone was counted a few times. V usage is TRBV27 and J usage is TRBJ1-1; D is unclear. The CDR3 totals 13 residues. The germline V and J ends were trimmed by 3 bases and 5 bases, with 10 bases remaining between them. Germline V lookup: CDR1 MNHEY, CDR2 SMNVEV (reference sequence). Here the CDR3 DNA reads TGTGCCAGCAGTTTTCGGGATGGGACTGAAGCTTTCTTT. Its protein is CASSFRDGTEAFF.

DNA for the CDR3: TGTGCCAGCAGTTCTCCCGGGGGCGGGGGCCCCTACGAGCAGTACGTC. Protein sequence: CASSSPGGGGPYEQYV. The chain couples TRBV28 to TRBJ2-7; maybe TRBD2 (7 bases). V was cut by 4 bases and J by 2 bases, with 18 bases left in between. The CDR3 extends over 16 amino acids. CDR1 is MDHEN and CDR2 is SYDVKM in the germline V gene.

The rearrangement links TRBV13 to TRBJ2-7; 7 bases line up with TRBD1. Trimming removed 5 bases from V and 6 bases from J; junction bases left unmatched: 10. CDR3 size: 14 residues. From germline, CDR1 is PRHDT and CDR2 FYEKMQ (reference sequence). The CDR3 reads CASSPRQGRGEQYV. CDR3 nucleotides: TGTGCCAGCAGCCCCCGACAGGGCCGAGGCGAGCAGTACGTC.

The chain joins TRBV19 to TRBJ1-1, with a weak D call TRBD1 (6 bases). Trimming cost V 4 bases and J 2 bases, with 11 bases left between them. Germline CDR1 and CDR2: LNHDA and SQIVND (reference sequence). The CDR3 totals 14 residues. DNA for the CDR3: TGTGCCAGTAGTACCAGGGGCTCCAACACTGAAGCTTTCTTT. It encodes CASSTRGSNTEAFF.

V is TRBV19 and J is TRBJ1-2; D is ambiguous. The CDR3 spans 16 residues. Germline values: CDR1 LNHDA, CDR2 SQIVND (reference sequence). The V end lost 5 bases, the J end lost 4 bases, and 20 bases lay between the germline ends. The CDR3 here is CASSPPAGSALYGYTF. In DNA form, the CDR3 reads TGTGCCAGTAGTCCCCCAGCAGGCTCAGCCCTCTATGGCTACACCTTC.

The chain has TRBV21-1 and TRBJ2-7; the table's D gene call, TRBD2, was not cross checked with the DNA. TRBV21-1 is an annotated pseudogene. The CDR3 has 15 amino acids. CDR3 amino acids: CASGQGLAGAYEQYV. The DNA for the CDR3 is TGTGCCAGCGGACAAGGACTAGCGGGGGCCTACGAGCAGTACGTC.

The table lists this clone with a count of one. This sequence joins TRBV7-6 and TRBJ2-5; 7 bases line up with TRBD2. Trimming took 1 base from V and 1 from J; bases not matched to a gene: 9. Germline V gives CDR1 SGHVS, CDR2 FNYEAQ. There are 17 residues in the CDR3. CDR3 sequence: CASSLEGGRGPQETQYF. CDR3 sequence (DNA): TGTGCCAGCAGCTTAGAGGGCGGGAGAGGGCCCCAAGAGACCCAGTACTTC.